One T cell receptor beta chain is described in this entry. Its antigen is still unknown. This entry belongs to a study of cytomegalovirus exposure and HLA in healthy donors. PCR primers comprised 60 Vbeta and 13 Jbeta primers. Original data processing: Tens of millions of unique TCR beta chains, 9 million to 12 million shared, were counted in a later analysis. Sequencing was performed with immunoSEQ multiplex PCR; in TCRdb, only in-frame clones are kept and a portion is missing. V and J calls and clone size are given by that table; D and trimming were obtained from the DNA. The sample table sets out approximately 110,000 clones. Germline V lookup: CDR1 SGHRS, CDR2 YFSETQ. The CDR3 totals 15 residues. V gave up 3 bases and J gave up 4 bases; unmatched junction bases: 7. The study, taken as a whole, reports: Presence/absence analyses took donor sequencing depth as roughly uniform.

Sequencing was performed on PBMCs. This clonotype was obtained from a man younger than 35 in good health and CMV-seronegative. The chain uses TRBV5-1 and TRBJ2-1, with TRBD1 matching over 7 bases. This chain's CDR3 is CASSSSGTDYNEQFF. The CDR3 DNA sequence: TGCGCCAGCAGCTCCTCCGGGACAGATTACAATGAGCAGTTCTTC.